This T cell receptor beta chain was retrieved from a study of shared clonotypes between healthy human individuals. Study-level points and caveats: Non-shared clonotypes had lower generation probabilities than those shared by all four donors.

Points on this clone: Its antigen is undetermined.

Sequencing was performed with immunoSEQ multiplex PCR; in TCRdb, only in-frame clones are kept and a portion is missing. The table lists over 2 million clones, 92% of them singletons. Germline V gives CDR1 SGHAT, CDR2 FQNNGV. V was trimmed by 0 bases and J by 3 bases, leaving 9 bases between them. The CDR3 loop spans 15 amino acids. This chain connects TRBV11-2 to TRBJ2-1, with TRBD1 as a possible D gene (5 bases). This receptor was taken from a man in his late teens or twenties in good health. Some clones in this sample may be carry-over from other donors' samples. The sample taken for sequencing was naive CD4+ T cells from PBMCs. Subset specified: CD45RA+ positively selected. The DNA of the CDR3 is TGTGCCAGCAGCTTAGATCCTAGGGGCTACAATGAGCAGTTCTTC. Translation: CASSLDPRGYNEQFF.